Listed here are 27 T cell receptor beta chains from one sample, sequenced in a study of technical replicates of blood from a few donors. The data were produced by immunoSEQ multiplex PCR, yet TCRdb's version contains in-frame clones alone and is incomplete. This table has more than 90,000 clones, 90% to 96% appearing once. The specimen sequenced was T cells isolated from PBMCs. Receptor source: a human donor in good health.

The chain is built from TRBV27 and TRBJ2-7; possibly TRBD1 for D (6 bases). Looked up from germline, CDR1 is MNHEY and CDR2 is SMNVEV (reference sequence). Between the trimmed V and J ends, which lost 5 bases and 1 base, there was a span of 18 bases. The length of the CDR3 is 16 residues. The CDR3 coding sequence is TGTGCCAGCAGTCCCTCCCGGGACACACTTTCCTACGAGCAGTACTTC. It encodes CASSPSRDTLSYEQYF.

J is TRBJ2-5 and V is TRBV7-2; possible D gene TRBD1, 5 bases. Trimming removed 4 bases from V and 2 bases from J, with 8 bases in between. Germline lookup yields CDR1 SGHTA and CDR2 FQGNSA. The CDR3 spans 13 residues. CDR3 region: CASSWGLQETQYF. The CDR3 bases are TGTGCCAGCAGCTGGGGCCTTCAAGAGACCCAGTACTTC.

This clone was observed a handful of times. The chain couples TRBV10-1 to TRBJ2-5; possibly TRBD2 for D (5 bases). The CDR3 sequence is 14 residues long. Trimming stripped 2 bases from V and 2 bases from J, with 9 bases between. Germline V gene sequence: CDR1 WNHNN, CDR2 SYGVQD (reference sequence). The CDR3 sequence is CASSETLAQETQYF. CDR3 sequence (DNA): TGCGCCAGCAGTGAGACCCTAGCTCAAGAGACCCAGTACTTC.

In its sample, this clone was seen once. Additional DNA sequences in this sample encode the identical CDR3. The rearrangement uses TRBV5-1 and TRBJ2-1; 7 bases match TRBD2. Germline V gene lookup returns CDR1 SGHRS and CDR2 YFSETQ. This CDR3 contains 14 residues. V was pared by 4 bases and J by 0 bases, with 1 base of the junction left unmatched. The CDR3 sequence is CASSPGGSYNEQFF. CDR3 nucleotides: TGCGCCAGCAGCCCGGGAGGCTCCTACAATGAGCAGTTCTTC.

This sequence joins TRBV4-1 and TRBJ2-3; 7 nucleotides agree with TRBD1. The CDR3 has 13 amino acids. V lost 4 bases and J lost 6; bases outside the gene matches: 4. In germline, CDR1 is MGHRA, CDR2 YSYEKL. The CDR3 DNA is TGCGCCAGCAGCCTCACAGGGGAGGATACGCAGTATTTT. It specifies CASSLTGEDTQYF.

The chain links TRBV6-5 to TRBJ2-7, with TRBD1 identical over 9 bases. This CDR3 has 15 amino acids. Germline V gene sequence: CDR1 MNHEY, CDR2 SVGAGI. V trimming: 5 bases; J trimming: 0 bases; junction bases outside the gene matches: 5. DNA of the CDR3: TGTGCCAGCAGTGGGGGACAGGGCAGCTCCTACGAGCAGTACTTC. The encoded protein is CASSGGQGSSYEQYF.

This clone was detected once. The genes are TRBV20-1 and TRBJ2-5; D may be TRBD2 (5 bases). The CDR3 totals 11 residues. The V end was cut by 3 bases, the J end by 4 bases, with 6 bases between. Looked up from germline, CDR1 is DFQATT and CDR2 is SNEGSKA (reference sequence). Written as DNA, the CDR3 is TGCAGTGCTAGCGGGATAGAGACCCAGTACTTC. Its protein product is CSASGIETQYF.

The CDR3 DNA sequence: TGCAGCGTTGTCCTAGGACAGGGCTACAATGAGCAGTTCTTC. This translates into CSVVLGQGYNEQFF. The rearrangement links TRBV29-1 to TRBJ2-1; 8 nucleotides align to TRBD1. The junction had 5 bases not matched to a gene; V was cut back by 4 bases and J by 3 bases. The CDR3 is 14 amino acids. The germline CDR1 and CDR2 sequences are SQVTM and ANQGSEA.

CDR3 region: CASSDSNRAAEAFF. DNA for the CDR3: TGTGCCAGCAGTGACTCGAACAGGGCCGCTGAAGCTTTCTTT. This sequence joins TRBV6-4 and TRBJ1-1, with D possibly TRBD1 on 6 matching bases. The CDR3 is 14 residues long. V was shortened by 0 bases and J by 6 bases, with 11 bases between the two germline ends. CDR1 is MRHNA and CDR2 is SNTAGT in the germline V gene.

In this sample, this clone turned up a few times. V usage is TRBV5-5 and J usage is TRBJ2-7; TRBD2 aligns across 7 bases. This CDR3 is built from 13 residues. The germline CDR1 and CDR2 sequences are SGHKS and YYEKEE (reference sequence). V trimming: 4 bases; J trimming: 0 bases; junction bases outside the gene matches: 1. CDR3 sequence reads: CASSGGSSYEQYF. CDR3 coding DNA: TGTGCCAGCAGCGGCGGGAGCTCCTACGAGCAGTACTTC.

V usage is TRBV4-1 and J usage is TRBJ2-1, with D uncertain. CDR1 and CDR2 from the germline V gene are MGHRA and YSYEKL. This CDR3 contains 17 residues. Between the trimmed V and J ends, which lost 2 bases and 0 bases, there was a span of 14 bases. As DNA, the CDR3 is TGCGCCAGCAGCCAACCCGGCAGGCCAAGCTCCTACAATGAGCAGTTCTTC. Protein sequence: CASSQPGRPSSYNEQFF.

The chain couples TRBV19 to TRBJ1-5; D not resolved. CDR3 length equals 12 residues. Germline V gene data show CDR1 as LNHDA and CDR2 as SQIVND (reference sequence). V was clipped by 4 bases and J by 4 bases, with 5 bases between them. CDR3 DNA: TGTGCCAGTAGTACCCTTAATCAGCCCCAGCATTTT. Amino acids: CASSTLNQPQHF.

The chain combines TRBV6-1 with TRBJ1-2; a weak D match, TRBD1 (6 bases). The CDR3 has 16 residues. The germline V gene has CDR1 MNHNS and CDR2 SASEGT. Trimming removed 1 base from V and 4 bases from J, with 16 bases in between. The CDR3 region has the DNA TGTGCCAGCAGTGAAGGGACAGCCCGGGTTAGCTATGGCTACACCTTC. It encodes CASSEGTARVSYGYTF.

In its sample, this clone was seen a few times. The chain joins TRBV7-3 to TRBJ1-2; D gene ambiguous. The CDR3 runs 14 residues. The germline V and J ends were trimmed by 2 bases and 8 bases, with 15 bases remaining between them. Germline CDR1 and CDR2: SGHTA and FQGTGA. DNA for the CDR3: TGTGCCAGCAGCTTAGGAGAGGCCACCGGGGGCTACACCTTC. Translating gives CASSLGEATGGYTF.

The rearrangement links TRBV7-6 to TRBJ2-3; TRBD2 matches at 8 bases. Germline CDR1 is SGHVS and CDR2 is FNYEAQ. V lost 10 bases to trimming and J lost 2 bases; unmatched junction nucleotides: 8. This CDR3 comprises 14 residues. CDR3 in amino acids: CAITGSGNTDTQYF. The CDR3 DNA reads TGTGCCATTACGGGTAGCGGGAACACAGATACGCAGTATTTT. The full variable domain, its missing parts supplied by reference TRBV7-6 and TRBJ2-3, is GAGVSQSPRYKVTKRGQDVALRCDPISGHVSLYWYRQALGQGPEFLTYFNYEAQQDKSGLPNDRFSAERPEGSISTLTIQRTEQRDSAMYRCAITGSGNTDTQYFGPGTRLTVL.

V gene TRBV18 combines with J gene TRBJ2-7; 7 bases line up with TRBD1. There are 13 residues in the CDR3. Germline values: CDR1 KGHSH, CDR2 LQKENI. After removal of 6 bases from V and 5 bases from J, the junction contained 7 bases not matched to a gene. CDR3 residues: CASSPQGVNEQYF. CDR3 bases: TGTGCCAGCTCGCCCCAGGGGGTTAACGAGCAGTACTTC.

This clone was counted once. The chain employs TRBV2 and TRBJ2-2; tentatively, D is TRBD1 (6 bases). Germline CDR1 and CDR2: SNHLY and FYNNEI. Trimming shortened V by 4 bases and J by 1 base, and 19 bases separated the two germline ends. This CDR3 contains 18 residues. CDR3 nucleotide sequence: TGTGCCAGCAGTGGGTGGGGCAGGGGTATCGGGAACACCGGGGAGCTGTTTTTT. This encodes CASSGWGRGIGNTGELFF.

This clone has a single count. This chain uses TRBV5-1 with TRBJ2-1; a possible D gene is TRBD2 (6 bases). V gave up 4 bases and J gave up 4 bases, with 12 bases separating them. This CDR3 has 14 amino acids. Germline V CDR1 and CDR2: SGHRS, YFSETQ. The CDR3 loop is CASSPEGTYNEQFF. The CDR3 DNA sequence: TGCGCCAGCAGCCCGGAGGGGACTTACAATGAGCAGTTCTTC.

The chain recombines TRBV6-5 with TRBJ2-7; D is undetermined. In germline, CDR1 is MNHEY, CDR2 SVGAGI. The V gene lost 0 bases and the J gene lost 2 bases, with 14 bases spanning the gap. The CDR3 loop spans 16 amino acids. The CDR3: CASSYSSTGGAYEQYF. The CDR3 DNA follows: TGTGCCAGCAGTTACTCGAGCACTGGCGGAGCCTACGAGCAGTACTTC.

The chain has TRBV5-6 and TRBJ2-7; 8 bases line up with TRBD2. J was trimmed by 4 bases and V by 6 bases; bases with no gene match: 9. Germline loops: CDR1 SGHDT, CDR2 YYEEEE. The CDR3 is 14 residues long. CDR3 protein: CASTPGGGRYEQYF. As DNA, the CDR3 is TGTGCCAGCACCCCCGGGGGGGGTAGGTACGAGCAGTACTTC.

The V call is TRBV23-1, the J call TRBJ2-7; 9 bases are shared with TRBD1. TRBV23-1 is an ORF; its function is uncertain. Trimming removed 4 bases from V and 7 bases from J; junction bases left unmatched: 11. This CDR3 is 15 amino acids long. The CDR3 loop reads CASSLTPMTGGEQYF. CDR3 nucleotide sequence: TGCGCCAGCAGTCTAACACCGATGACAGGGGGTGAGCAGTACTTC.

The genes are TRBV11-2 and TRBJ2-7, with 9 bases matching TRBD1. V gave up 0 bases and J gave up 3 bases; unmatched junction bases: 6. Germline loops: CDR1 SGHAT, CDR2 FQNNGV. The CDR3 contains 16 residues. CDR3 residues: CASSLDWRQGVYEQYF. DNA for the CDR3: TGTGCCAGCAGCTTAGATTGGAGACAGGGGGTCTACGAGCAGTACTTC. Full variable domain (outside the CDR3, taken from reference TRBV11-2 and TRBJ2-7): EAGVAQSPRYKIIEKRQSVAFWCNPISGHATLYWYQQILGQGPKLLIQFQNNGVVDDSQLPKDRFSAERLKGVDSTLKIQPAKLEDSAVYLCASSLDWRQGVYEQYFGPGTRLTVT.

In DNA form, the CDR3 reads TGCGCCAGCAATCCGGCTAGCGGGCCCCAAGAGACCCAGTACTTC. This translates into CASNPASGPQETQYF. The gene calls are TRBV5-1 and TRBJ2-5; 8 bases agree with TRBD2. V shed 6 bases and J 1 base; nucleotides not matched to a gene: 8. The germline gives CDR1 SGHRS, CDR2 YFSETQ. The CDR3 contains 15 residues.

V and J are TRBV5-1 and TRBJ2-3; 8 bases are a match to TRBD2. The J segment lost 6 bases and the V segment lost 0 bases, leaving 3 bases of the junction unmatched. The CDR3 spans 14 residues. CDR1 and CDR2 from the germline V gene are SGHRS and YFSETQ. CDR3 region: CASSLGSSGDTQYF. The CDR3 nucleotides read TGCGCCAGCAGCTTGGGTTCTAGCGGGGATACGCAGTATTTT.

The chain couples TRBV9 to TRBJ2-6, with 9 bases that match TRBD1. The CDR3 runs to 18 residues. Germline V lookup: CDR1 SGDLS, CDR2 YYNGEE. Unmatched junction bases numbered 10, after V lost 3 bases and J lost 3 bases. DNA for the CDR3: TGTGCCAGCAGCGCGTACAGGGGGCGCGGAAGTGGGGCCAACGTCCTGACTTTC. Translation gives CASSAYRGRGSGANVLTF. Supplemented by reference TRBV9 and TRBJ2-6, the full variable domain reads DSGVTQTPKHLITATGQRVTLRCSPRSGDLSVYWYQQSLDQGLQFLIQYYNGEERAKGNILERFSAQQFPDLHSELNLSSLELGDSALYFCASSAYRGRGSGANVLTFGAGSRLTVL.

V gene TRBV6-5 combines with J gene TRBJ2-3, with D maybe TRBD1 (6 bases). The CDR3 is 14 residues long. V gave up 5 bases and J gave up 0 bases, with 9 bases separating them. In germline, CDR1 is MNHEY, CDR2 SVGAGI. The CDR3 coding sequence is TGTGCCAGCAGTAGGGGGTCTAGCACAGATACGCAGTATTTT. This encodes CASSRGSSTDTQYF.

The CDR3 coding sequence is TGTGCCACCAGCAGGCCTATCTCAGGGGGGATCTACAATGAGCAGTTCTTC. Translated, it gives CATSRPISGGIYNEQFF. The chain combines TRBV15 with TRBJ2-1, with D tentatively TRBD1 (7 bases). Trimming took off 3 bases at V and 3 bases at J, with 18 bases between the two ends. The CDR3 runs to 17 residues. Germline V gene lookup returns CDR1 LNHNV and CDR2 YYDKDF (reference sequence).